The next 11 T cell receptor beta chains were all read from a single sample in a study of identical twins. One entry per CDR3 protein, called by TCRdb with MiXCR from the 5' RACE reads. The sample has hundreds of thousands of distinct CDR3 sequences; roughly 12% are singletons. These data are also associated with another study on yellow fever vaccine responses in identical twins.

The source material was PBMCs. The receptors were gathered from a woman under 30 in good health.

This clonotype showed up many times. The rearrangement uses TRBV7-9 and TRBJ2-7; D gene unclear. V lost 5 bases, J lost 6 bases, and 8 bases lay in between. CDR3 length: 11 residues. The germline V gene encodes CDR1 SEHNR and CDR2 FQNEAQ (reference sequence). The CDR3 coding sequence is TGTGCCAGCAGCCCAGGTCCCGAGCAGTACTTC. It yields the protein CASSPGPEQYF.

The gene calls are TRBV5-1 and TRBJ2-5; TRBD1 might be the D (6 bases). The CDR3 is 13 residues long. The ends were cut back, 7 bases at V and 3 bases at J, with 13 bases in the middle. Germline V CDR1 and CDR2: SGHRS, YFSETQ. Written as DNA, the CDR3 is TGCGCCAGCTCAGACAGGATAGAAGAGACCCAGTACTTC. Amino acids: CASSDRIEETQYF.

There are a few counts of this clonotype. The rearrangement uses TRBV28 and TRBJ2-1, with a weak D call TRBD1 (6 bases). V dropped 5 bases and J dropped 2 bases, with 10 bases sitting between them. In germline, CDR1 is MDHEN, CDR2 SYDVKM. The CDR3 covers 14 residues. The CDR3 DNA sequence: TGTGCCAGCAGTGGGACAAGGGCCTACAATGAGCAGTTCTTC. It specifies CASSGTRAYNEQFF.

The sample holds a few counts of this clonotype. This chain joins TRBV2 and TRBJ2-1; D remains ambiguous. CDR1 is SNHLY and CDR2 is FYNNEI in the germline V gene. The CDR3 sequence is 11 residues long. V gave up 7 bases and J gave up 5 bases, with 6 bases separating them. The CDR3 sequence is CASNQDNEQFF. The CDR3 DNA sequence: TGTGCCAGCAATCAGGACAATGAGCAGTTCTTC.

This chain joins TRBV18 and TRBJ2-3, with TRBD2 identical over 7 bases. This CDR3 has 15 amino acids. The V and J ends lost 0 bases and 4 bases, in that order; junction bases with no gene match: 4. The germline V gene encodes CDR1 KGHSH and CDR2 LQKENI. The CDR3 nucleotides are TGTGCCAGCTCACCACCCCCAAGCGGGGCAGATACGCAGTATTTT. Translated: CASSPPPSGADTQYF.

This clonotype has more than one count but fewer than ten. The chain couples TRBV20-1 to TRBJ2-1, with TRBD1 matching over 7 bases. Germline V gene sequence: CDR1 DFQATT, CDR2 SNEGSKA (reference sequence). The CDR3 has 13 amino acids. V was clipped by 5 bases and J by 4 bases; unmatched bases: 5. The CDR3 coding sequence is TGCAGTGCTCGGCAGGGGGTTTACAATGAGCAGTTCTTC. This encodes CSARQGVYNEQFF.

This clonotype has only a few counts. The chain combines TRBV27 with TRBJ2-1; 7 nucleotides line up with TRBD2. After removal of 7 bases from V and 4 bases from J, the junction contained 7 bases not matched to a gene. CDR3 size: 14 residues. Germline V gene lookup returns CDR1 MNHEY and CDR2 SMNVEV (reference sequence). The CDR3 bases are TGTGCCAGCAACGTGGGGGGAGGGTACAATGAGCAGTTCTTC. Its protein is CASNVGGGYNEQFF.

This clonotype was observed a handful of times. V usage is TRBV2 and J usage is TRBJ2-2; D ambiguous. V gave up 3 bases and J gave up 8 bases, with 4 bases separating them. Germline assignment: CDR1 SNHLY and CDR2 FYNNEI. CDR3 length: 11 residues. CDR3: CASSDKGELFF. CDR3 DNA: TGTGCCAGCAGTGATAAGGGGGAGCTGTTTTTT. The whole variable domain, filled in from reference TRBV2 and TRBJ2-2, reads EPEVTQTPSHQVTQMGQEVILRCVPISNHLYFYWYRQILGQKVEFLVSFYNNEISEKSEIFDDQFSVERPDGSNFTLKIRSTKLEDSAMYFCASSDKGELFFGEGSRLTVL.

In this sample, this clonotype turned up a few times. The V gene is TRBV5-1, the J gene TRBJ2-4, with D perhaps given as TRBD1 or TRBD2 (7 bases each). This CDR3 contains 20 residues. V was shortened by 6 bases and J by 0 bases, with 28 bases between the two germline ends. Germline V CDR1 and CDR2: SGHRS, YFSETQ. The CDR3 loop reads CASTVNRGNPSGLAKNIQYF. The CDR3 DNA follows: TGCGCCAGCACCGTAAACAGGGGAAATCCTAGCGGACTAGCCAAAAACATTCAGTACTTC.

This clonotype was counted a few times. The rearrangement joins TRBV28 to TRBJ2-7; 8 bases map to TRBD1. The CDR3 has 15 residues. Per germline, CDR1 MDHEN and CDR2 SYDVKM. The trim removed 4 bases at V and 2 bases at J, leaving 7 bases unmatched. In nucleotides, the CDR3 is TGTGCCAGCAGTTCCGGGACAGGTCGGGCCTACGAGCAGTACGTC. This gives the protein CASSSGTGRAYEQYV.

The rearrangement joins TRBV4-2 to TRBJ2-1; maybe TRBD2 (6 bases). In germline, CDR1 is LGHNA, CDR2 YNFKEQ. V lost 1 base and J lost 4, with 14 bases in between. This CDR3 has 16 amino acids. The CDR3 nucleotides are TGTGCCAGCAGCCAAGGGGTTAGCGGTGATTACAATGAGCAGTTCTTC. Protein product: CASSQGVSGDYNEQFF.